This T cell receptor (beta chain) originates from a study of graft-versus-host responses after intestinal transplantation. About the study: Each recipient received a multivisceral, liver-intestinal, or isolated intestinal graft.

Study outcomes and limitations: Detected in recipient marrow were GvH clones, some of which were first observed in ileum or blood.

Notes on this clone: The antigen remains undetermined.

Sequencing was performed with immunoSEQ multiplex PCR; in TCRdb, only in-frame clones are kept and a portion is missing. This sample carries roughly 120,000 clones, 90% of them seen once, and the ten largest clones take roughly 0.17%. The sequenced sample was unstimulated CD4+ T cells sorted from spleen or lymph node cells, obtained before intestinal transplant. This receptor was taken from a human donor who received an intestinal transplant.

CDR3 sequence reads: CASSLGAPPDRANQPQHF. In nucleotides, the CDR3 is TGTGCCAGCAGCTTGGGAGCCCCCCCGGACAGGGCCAATCAGCCCCAGCATTTT. The genes are TRBV5-7 and TRBJ1-5, with TRBD1 matching over 8 bases. TRBV5-7 is an ORF, and what it does is uncertain. V gave up 0 bases and J gave up 3 bases; unmatched junction bases: 11. This CDR3 is built from 18 residues.